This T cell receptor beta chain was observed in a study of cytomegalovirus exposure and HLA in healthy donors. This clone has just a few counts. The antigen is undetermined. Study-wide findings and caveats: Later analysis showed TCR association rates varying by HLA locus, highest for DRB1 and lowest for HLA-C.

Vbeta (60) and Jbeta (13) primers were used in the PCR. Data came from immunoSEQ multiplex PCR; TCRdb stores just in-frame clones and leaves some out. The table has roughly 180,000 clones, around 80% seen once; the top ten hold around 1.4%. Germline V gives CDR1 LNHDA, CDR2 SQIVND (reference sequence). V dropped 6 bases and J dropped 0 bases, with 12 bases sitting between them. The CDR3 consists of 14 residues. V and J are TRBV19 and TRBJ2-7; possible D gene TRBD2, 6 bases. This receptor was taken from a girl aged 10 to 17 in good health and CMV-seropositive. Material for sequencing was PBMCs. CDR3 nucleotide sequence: TGTGCCAGTAGCCGAGCGGGTGACTCCTACGAGCAGTACTTC. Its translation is CASSRAGDSYEQYF. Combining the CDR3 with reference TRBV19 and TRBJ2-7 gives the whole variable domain DGGITQSPKYLFRKEGQNVTLSCEQNLNHDAMYWYRQDPGQGLRLIYYSQIVNDFQKGDIAEGYSVSREKKESFPLTVTSAQKNPTAFYLCASSRAGDSYEQYFGPGTRLTVT.